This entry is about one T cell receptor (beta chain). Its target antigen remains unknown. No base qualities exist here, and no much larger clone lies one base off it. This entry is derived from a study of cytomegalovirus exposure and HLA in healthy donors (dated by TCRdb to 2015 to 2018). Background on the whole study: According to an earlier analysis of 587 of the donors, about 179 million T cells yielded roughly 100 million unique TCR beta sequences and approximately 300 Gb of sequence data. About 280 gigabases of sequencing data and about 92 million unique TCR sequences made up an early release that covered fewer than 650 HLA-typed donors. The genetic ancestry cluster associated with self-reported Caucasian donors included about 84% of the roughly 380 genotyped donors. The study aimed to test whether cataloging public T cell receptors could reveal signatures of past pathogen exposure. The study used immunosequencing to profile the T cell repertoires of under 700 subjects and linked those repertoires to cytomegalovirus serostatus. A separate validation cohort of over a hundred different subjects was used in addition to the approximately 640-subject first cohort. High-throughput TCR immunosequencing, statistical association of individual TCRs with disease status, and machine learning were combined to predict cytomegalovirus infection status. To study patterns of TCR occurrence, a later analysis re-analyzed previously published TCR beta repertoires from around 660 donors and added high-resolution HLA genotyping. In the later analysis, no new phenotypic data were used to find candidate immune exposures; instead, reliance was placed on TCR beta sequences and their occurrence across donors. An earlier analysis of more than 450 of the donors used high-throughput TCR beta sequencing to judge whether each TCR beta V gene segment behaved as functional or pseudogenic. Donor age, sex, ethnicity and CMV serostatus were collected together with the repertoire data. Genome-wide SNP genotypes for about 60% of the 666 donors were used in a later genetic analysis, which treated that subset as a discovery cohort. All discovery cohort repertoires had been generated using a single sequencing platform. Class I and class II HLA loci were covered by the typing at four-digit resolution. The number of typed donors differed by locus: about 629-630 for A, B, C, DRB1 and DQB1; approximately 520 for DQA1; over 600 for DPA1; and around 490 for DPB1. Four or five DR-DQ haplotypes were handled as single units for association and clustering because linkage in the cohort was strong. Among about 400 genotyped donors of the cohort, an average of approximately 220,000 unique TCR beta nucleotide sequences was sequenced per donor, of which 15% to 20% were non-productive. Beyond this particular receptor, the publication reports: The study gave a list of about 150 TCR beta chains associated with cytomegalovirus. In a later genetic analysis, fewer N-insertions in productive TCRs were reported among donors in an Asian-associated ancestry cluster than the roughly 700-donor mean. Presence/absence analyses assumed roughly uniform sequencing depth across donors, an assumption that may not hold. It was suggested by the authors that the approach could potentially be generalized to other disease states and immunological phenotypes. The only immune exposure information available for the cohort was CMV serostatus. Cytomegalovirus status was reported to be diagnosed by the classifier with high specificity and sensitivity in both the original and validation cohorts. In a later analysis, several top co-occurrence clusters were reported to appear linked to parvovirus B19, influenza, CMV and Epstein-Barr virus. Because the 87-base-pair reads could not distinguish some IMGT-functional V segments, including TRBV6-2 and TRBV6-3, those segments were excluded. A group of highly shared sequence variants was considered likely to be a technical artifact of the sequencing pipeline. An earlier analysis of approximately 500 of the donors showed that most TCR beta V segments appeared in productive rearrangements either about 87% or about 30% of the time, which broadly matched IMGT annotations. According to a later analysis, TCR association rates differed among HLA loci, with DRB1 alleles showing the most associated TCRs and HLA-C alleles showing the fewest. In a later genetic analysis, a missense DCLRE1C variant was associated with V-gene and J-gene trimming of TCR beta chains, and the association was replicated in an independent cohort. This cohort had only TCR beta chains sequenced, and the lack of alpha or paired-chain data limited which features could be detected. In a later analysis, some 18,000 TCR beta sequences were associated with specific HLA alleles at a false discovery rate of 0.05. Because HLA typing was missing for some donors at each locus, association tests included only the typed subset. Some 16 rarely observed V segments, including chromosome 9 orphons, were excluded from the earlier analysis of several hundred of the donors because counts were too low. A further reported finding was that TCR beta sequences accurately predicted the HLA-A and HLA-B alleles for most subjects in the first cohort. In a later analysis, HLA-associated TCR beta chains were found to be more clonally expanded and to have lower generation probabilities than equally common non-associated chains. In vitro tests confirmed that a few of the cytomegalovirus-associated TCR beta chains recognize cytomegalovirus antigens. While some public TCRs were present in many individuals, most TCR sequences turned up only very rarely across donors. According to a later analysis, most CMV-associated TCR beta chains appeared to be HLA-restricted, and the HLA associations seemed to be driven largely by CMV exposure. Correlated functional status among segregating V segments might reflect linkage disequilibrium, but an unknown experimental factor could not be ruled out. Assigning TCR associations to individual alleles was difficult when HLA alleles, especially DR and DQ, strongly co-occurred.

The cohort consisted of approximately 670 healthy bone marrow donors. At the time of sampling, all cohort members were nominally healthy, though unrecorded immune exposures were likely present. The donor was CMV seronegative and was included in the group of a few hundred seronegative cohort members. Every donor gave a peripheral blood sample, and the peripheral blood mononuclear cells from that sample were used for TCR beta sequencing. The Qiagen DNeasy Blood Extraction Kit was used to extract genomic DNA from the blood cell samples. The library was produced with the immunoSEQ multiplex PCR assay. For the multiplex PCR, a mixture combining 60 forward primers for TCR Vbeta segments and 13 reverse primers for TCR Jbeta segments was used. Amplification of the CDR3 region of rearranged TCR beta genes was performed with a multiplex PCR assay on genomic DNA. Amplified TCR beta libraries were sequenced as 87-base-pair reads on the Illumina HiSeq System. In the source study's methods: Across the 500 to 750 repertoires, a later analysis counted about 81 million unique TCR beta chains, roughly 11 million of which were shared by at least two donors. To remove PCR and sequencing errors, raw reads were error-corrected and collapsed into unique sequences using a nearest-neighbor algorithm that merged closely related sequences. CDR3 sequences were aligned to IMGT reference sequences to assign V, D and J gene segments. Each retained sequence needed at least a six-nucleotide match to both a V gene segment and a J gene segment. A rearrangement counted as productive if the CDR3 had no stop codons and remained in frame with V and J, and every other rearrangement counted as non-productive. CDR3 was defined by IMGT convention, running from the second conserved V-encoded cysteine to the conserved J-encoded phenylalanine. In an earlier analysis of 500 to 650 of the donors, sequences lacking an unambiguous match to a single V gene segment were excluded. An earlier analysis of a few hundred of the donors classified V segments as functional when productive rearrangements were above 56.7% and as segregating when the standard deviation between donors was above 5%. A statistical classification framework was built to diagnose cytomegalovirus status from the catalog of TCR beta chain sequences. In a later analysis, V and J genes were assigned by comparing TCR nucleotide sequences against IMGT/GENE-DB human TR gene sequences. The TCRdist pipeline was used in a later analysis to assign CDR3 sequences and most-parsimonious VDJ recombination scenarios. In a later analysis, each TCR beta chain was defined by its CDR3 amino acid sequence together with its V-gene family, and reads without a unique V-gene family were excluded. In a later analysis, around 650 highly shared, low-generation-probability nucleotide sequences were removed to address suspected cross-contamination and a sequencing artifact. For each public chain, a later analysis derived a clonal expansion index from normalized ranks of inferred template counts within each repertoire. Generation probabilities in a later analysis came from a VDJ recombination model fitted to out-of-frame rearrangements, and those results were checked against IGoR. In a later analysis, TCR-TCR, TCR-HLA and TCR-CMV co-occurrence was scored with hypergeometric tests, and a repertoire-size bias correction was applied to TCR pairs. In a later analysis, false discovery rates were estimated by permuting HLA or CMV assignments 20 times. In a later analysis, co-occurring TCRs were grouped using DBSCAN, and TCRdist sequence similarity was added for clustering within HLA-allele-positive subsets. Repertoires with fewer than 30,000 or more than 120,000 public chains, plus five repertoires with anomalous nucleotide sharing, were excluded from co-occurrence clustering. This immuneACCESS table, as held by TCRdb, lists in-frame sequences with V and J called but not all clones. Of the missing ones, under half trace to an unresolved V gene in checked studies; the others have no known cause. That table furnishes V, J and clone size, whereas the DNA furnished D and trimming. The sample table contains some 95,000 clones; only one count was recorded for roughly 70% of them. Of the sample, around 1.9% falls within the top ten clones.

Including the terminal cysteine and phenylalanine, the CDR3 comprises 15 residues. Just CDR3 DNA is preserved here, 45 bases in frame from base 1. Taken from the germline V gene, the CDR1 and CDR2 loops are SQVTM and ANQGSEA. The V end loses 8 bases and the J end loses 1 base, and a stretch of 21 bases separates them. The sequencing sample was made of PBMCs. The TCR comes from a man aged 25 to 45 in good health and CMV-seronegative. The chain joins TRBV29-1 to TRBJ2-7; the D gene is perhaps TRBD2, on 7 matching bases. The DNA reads TGCAGCATTAATCTAGGGGGAGCGGGATCCTACGAGCAGTACTTC. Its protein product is CSINLGGAGSYEQYF.